This T cell receptor (beta chain) was recorded in a study of CD8 T cells in ankylosing spondylitis. Study findings and constraints: Earlier literature documents some of the motif variants in reactive arthritis synovial fluid and blood. In ankylosing spondylitis blood, a motif of roughly 8 highly homologous TCR beta variants appeared characteristic. Reported data indicate significant enrichment of disease-linked clones within matched ankylosing spondylitis synovial fluid.

CDR1 and CDR2 (germline): SGHTA, FQGNSA. V was clipped by 5 bases and J by 9 bases; unmatched bases: 10. This CDR3 comprises 14 residues. This clonotype was counted ten times or more. Its antigen remains unidentified. Preparation of TCR beta libraries was done by quantitative 5'-RACE with molecular barcodes. TCRdb re-analysed the 5' RACE reads in MiXCR, keeping a single row per CDR3 protein. The repertoire holds approximately 260,000 distinct CDR3 sequences, with 7.5% to 9% as singletons. Sequenced material: blood, either unsorted or a sorted T cell fraction (not recorded which). The V gene is TRBV7-2, the J gene TRBJ2-4, with TRBD1 identical over 7 bases. The receptor's source is a male donor with ankylosing spondylitis or in good health (not recorded which). The CDR3 bases are TGTGCCAGCAGCCCGGACAGGACCCGCGGCATTCAGTACTTC. The encoded protein is CASSPDRTRGIQYF.